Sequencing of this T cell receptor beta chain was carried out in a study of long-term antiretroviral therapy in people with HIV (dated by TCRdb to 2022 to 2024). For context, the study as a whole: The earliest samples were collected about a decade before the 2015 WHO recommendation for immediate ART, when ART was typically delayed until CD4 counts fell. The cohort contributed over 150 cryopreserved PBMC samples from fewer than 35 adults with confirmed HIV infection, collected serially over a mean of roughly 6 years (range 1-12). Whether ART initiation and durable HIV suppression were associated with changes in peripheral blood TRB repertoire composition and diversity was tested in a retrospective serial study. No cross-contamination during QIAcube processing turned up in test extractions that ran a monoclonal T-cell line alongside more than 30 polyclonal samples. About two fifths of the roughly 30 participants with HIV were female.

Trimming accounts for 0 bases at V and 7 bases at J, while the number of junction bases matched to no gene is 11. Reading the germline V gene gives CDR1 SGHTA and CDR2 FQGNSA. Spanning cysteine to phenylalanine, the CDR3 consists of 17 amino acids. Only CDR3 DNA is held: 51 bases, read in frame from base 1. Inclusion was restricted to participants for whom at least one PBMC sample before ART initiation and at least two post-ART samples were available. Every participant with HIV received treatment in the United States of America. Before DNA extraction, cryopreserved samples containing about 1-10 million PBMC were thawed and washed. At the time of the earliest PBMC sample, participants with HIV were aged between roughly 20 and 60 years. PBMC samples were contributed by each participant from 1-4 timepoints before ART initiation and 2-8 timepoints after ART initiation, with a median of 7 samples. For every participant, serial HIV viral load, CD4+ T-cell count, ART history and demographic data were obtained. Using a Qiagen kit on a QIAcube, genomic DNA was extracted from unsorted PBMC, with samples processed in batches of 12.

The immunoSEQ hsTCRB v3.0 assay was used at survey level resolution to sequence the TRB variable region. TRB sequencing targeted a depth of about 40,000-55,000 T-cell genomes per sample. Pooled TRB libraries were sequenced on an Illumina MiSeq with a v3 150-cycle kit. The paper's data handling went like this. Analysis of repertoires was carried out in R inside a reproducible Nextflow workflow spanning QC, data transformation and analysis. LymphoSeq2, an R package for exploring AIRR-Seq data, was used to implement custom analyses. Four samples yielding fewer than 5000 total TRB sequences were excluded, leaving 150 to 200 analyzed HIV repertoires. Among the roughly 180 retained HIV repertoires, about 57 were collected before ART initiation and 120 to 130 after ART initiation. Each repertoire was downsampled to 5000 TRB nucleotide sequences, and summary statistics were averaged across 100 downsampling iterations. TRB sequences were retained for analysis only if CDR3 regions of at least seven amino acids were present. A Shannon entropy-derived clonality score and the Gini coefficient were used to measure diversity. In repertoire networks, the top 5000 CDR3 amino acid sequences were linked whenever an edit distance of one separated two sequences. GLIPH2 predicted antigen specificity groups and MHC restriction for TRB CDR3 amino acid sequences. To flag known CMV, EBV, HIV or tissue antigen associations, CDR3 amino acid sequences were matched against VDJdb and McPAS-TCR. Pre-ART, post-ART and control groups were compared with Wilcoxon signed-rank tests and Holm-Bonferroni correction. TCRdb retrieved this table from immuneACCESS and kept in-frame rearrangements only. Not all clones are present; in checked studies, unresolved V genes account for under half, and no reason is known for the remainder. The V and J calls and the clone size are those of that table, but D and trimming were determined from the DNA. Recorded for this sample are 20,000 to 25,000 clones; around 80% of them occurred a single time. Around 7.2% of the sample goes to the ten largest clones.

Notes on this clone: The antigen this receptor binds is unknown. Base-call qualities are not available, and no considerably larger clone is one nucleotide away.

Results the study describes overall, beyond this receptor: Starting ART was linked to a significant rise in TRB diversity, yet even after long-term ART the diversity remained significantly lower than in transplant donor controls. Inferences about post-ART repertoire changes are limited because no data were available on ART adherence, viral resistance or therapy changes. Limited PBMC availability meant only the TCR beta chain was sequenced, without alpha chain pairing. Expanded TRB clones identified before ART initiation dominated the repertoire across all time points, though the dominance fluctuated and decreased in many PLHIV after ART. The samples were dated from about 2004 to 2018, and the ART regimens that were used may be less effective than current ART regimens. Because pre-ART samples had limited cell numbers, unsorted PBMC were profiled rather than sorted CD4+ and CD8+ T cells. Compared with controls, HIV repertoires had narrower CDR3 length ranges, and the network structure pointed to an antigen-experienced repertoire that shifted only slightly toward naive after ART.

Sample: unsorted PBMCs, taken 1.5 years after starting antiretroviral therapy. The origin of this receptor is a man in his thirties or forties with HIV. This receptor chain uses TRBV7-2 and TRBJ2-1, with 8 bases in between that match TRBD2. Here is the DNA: TGTGCCAGCAGCTTAGCGGGTTTGGCGGGGGGTTTGAATGAGCAGTTCTTC. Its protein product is CASSLAGLAGGLNEQFF.